The sequence of this T cell receptor beta chain was determined in a study of shared clonotypes between healthy human individuals. Study findings and constraints: Despite large depth, rarefaction showed incomplete sorted-subset sequencing.

The study ran the assay at deep level. Evenly divided among several immunoSEQ plates was the genomic DNA of each subset. Produced via immunoSEQ multiplex PCR; TCRdb's table is partial and in-frame only. This table holds approximately 640,000 clones, about 90% found once. With regard to this clone: Its antigen is not known.

V was clipped by 1 base and J by 7 bases, with 11 bases between them. Germline loops: CDR1 SGHAT, CDR2 FQNNGV. The CDR3 has 13 amino acids. This TCR was recovered from a man aged 18-30 years in good health. Some clones in this sample may be carry-over from other donors' samples. The chain employs TRBV11-2 and TRBJ2-7; D gene uncertain. The sample consisted of memory CD8+ T cells from PBMCs. Subset in this sample: CD45RO+ cells pooled with CCR7-negative TemRA cells. The CDR3 DNA is TGTGCCAGCAGCTTAGTAGTGCGGTCTGAGCAGTACTTC. Protein: CASSLVVRSEQYF.